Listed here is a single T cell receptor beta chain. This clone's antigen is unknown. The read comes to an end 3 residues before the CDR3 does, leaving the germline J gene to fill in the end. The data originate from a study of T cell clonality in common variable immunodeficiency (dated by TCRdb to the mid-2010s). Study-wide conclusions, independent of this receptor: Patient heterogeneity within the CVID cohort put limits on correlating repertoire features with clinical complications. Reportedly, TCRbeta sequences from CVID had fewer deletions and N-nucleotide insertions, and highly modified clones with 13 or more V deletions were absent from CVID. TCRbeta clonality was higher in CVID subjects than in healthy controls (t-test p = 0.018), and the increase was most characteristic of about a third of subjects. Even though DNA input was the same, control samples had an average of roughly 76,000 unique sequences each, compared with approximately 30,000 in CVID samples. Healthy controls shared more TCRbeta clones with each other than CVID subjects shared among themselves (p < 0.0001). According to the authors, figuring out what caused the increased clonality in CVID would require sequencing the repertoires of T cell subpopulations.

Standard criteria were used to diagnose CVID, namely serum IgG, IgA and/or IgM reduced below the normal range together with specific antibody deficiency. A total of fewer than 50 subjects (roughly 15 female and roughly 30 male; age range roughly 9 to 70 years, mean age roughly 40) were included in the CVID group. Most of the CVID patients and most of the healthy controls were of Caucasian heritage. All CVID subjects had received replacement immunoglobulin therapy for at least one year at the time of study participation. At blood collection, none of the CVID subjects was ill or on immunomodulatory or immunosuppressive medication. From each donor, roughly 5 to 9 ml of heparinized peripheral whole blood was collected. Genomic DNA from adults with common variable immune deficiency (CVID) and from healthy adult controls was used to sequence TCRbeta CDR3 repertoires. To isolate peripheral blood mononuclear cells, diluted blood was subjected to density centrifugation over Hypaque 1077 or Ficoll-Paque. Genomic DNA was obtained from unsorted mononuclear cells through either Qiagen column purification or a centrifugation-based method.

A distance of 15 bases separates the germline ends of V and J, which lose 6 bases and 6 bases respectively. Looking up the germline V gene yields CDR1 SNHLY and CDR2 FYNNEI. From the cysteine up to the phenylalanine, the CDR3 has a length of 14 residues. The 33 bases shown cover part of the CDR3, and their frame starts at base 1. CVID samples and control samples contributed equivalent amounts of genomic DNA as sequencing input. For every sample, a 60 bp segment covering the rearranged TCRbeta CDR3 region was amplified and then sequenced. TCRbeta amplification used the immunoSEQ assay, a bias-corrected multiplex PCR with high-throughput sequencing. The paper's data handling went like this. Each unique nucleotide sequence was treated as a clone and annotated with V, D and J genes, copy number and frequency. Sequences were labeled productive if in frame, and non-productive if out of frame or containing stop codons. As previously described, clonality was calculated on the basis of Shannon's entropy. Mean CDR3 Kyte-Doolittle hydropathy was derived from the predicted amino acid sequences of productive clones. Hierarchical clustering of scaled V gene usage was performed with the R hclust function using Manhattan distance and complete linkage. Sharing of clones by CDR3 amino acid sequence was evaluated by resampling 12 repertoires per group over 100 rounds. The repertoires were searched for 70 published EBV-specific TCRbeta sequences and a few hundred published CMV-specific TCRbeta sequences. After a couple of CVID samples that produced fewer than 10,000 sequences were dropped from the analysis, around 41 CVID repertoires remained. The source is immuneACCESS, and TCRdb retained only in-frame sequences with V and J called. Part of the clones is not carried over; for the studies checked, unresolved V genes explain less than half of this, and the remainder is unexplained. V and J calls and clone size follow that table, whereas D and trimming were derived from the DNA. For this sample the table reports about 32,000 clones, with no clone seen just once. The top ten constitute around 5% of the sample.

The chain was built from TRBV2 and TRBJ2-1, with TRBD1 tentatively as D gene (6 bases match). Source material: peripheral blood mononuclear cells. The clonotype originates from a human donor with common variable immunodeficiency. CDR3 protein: CASSDRTEFNEQFF. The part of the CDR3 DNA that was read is TGTGCCAGCAGCGATAGGACAGAATTCAATGAG.